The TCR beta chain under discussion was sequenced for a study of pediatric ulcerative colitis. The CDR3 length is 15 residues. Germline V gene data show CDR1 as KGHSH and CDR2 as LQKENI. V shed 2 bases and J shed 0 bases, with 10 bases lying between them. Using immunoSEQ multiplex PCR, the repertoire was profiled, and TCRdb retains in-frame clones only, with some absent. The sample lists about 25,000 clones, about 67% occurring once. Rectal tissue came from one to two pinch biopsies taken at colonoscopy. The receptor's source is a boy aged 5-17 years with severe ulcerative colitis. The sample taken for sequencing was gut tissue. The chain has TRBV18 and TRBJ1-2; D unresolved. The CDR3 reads CASSPSQDPNYGYTF. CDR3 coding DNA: TGTGCCAGCTCACCATCGCAGGACCCTAACTATGGCTACACCTTC.